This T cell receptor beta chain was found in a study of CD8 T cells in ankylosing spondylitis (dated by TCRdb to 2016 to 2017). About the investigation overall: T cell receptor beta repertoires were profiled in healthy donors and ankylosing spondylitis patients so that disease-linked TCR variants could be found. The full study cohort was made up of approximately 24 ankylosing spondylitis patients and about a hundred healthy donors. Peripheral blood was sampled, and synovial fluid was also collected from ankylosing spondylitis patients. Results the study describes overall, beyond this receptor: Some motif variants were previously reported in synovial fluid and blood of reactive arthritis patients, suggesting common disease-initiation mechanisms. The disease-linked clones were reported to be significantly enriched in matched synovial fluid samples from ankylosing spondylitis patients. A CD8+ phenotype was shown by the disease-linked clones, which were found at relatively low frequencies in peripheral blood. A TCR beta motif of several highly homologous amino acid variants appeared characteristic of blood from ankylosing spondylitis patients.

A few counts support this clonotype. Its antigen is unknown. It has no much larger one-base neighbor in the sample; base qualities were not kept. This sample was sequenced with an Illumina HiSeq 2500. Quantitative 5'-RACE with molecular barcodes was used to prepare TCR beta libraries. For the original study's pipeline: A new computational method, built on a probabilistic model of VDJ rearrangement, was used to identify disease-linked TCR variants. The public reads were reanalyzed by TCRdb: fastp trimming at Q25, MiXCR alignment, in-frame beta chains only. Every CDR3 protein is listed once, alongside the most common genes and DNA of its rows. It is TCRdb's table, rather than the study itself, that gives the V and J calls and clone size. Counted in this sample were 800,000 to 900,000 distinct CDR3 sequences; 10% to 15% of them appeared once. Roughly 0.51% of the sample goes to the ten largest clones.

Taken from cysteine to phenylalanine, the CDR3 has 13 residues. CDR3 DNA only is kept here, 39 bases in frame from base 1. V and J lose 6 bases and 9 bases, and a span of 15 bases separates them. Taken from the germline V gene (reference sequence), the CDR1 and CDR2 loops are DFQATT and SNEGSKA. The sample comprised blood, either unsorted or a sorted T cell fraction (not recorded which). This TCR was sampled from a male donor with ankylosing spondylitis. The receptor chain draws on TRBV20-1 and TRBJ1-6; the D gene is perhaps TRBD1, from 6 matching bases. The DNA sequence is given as TGCAGTGCCAGGGACACCTACTCTTCACCCCTCCACTTT. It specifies CSARDTYSSPLHF.